The rows below give T cell receptor beta chains drawn from one sample of a study of blood T cell repertoires in COVID-19. Repertoires were generated with immunoSEQ multiplex PCR, while TCRdb's copy carries only in-frame clones and drops some. This table holds under 200,000 clones, around 80% found once. The sequenced sample was PBMCs or T cells enriched from blood (not recorded which). Receptors originate from a woman aged 50 to 60 who had recovered from COVID-19. Both conserved end residues are part of each CDR3. Fields, in order: clone size, V gene, D gene, J gene, CDR3 protein, CDR3 DNA. A D gene is named only where the DNA matches it firmly. Clone size is given for some rows only: seen once, a few or many times, or a class if the clone is expanded.

.	TRBV7-9	TRBD1	TRBJ2-3	CASSLWGRTGDTDTQYF	TGTGCCAGCAGCTTATGGGGACGGACAGGGGACACAGATACGCAGTATTTT
.	TRBV7-2	.	TRBJ1-5	CASSLRGGVGNQPQHF	TGTGCCAGCAGCTTAAGGGGGGGAGTCGGCAATCAGCCCCAGCATTTT
.	TRBV4-3	TRBD1	TRBJ1-4	CASSQDPGTVEKLFF	TGCGCCAGCAGCCAAGACCCCGGGACAGTCGAAAAACTGTTTTTT
.	TRBV13	TRBD2	TRBJ2-7	CASSLGAGEGTAYEQYF	TGTGCCAGCAGCTTAGGAGCGGGGGAAGGGACTGCCTACGAGCAGTACTTC
few	TRBV7-2	TRBD2	TRBJ2-3	CASTQRTSGNTDTQYF	TGTGCCAGCACCCAAAGGACTAGCGGAAACACAGATACGCAGTATTTT
.	TRBV3-1/TRBV3-2	.	TRBJ1-6	CASSQRESPLHF	TGTGCCAGCAGCCAACGGGAATCACCCCTCCACTTT
.	TRBV5-4	.	TRBJ1-2	CASSQTTGADGYTF	TGTGCCAGCAGCCAAACGACAGGTGCCGATGGCTACACCTTC
.	TRBV6-1	.	TRBJ2-3	CASSDQGMDTQYF	TGTGCCAGCAGTGATCAGGGTATGGATACGCAGTATTTT
.	TRBV5-6	.	TRBJ1-6	CASSFLSASSPLHF	TGTGCCAGCAGCTTCCTGAGTGCGAGTTCACCCCTCCACTTT
.	TRBV7-8	.	TRBJ1-5	CASSLGTGNQPQHF	TGTGCCAGCAGCTTAGGAACGGGAAATCAGCCCCAGCATTTT
.	TRBV18	.	TRBJ2-5	CASSLQETQYF	TGTGCCAGCTCTCTTCAAGAGACCCAGTACTTC
.	TRBV5-4	.	TRBJ2-3	CASSLARGGEPDTQYF	TGTGCCAGCAGCTTGGCCCGGGGAGGAGAGCCAGATACGCAGTATTTT
.	TRBV7-2	TRBD1	TRBJ1-3	CASSPRGSGNTIYF	TGTGCCAGCAGCCCCAGGGGGTCTGGAAACACCATATATTTT
once	TRBV10-3	.	TRBJ1-5	CAIKSGDAGQPQHF	TGTGCCATCAAGTCAGGGGACGCCGGTCAGCCCCAGCATTTT
.	TRBV7-9	.	TRBJ1-5	CASSLREGQPQHF	TGTGCCAGCAGCTTGAGGGAGGGGCAGCCCCAGCATTTT
.	TRBV6-5	TRBD1	TRBJ1-6	CASSYLTGLNSPLHF	TGTGCCAGCAGTTACTTGACAGGGCTAAATTCACCCCTCCACTTT
.	TRBV4-1	TRBD2	TRBJ2-1	CASSRMEREYNEQFF	TGCGCCAGCAGCCGAATGGAGCGGGAGTACAATGAGCAGTTCTTC
.	TRBV5-1	.	TRBJ2-7	CASSLGTLFSYEQYF	TGCGCCAGCAGCTTGGGGACACTTTTTTCCTACGAGCAGTACTTC
.	TRBV2	.	TRBJ1-4	CASSEVRINEKLFF	TGTGCCAGCAGTGAAGTCAGAATTAATGAAAAACTGTTTTTT
.	TRBV7-9	TRBD1	TRBJ1-1	CASSDGTGIHTEAFF	TGTGCCAGCAGCGACGGGACAGGGATCCACACTGAAGCTTTCTTT
.	TRBV6-5	TRBD1	TRBJ1-1	CASRGTDMNTEAFF	TGTGCCAGCAGGGGGACAGACATGAACACTGAAGCTTTCTTT
.	TRBV2	.	TRBJ2-7	CASSGSRSEQYF	TGTGCCAGCAGCGGGAGCCGATCCGAGCAGTACTTC
.	TRBV11-3	.	TRBJ2-7	CAIKQGHEQYF	TGTGCCATAAAACAGGGCCACGAGCAGTACTTC
.	TRBV9	.	TRBJ1-3	CASSVVSRYPRYQGNTIYF	TGTGCCAGCAGCGTAGTAAGTCGATACCCGAGGTATCAGGGAAACACCATATATTTT
.	TRBV6-5	.	TRBJ2-7	CASSYSQSSYEQYF	TGTGCCAGCAGTTACTCACAGAGCTCCTACGAGCAGTACTTC
.	TRBV27	TRBD1	TRBJ2-1	CASSENRGSYNEQFF	TGTGCCAGCAGTGAAAACAGGGGGAGCTACAATGAGCAGTTCTTC
.	TRBV28	TRBD1	TRBJ1-2	CASSFGTELYGYTF	TGTGCCAGCAGTTTTGGGACAGAACTCTATGGCTACACCTTC
.	TRBV10-3	TRBD1	TRBJ2-2	CAISSQGARNTGELFF	TGTGCCATCAGCTCACAGGGGGCGAGGAACACCGGGGAGCTGTTTTTT
.	TRBV6-6	.	TRBJ1-5	CASSYGLFNQPQHF	TGTGCCAGCAGTTACGGCCTCTTCAATCAGCCCCAGCATTTT